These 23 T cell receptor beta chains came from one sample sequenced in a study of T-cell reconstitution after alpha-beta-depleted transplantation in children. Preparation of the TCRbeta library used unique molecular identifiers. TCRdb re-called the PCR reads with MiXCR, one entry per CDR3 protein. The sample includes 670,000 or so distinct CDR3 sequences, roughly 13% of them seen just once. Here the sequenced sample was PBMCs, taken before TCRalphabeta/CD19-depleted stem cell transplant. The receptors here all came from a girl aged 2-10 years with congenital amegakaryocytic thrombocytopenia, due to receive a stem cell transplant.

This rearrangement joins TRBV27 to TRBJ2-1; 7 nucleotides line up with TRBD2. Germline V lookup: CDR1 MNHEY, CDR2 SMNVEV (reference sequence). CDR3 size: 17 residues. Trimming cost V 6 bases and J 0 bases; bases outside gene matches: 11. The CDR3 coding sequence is TGTGCCAGCAGATCCGGGACTACAACGAACTCCTACAATGAGCAGTTCTTC. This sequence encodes CASRSGTTTNSYNEQFF.

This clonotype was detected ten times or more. CDR3 residues: CASSGQGVSNQPQHF. The DNA for the CDR3 is TGTGCCAGCAGCGGACAGGGGGTTAGCAATCAGCCCCAGCATTTT. The gene calls are TRBV6-1 and TRBJ1-5, with 10 bases fitting TRBD1. Germline V gene lookup returns CDR1 MNHNS and CDR2 SASEGT. J gave up 0 bases and V 6 bases, and 2 bases lay outside the gene matches. The CDR3 loop spans 15 amino acids.

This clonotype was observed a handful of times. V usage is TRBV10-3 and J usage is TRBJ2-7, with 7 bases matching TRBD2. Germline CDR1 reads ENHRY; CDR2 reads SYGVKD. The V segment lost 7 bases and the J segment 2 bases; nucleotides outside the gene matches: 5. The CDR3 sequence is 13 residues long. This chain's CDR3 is CAINSGPTYEQYF. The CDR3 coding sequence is TGTGCCATCAATAGCGGGCCCACCTACGAGCAGTACTTC.

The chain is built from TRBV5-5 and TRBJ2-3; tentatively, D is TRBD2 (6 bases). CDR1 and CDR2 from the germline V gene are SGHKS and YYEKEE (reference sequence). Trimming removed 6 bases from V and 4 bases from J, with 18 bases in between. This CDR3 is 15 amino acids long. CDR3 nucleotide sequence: TGTGCCAGCACCTTTCTTATCGGGAGCGCAGATACGCAGTATTTT. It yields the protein CASTFLIGSADTQYF.

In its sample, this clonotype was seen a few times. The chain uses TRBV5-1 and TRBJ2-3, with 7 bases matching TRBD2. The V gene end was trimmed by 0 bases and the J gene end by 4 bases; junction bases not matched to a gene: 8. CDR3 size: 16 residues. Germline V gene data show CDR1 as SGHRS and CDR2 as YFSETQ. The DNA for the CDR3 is TGCGCCAGCAGCTTGGGAGCGTCTAGCGGTGCAGATACGCAGTATTTT. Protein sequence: CASSLGASSGADTQYF. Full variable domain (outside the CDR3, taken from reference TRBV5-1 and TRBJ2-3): KAGVTQTPRYLIKTRGQQVTLSCSPISGHRSVSWYQQTPGQGLQFLFEYFSETQRNKGNFPGRFSGRQFSNSRSEMNVSTLELGDSALYLCASSLGASSGADTQYFGPGTRLTVL.

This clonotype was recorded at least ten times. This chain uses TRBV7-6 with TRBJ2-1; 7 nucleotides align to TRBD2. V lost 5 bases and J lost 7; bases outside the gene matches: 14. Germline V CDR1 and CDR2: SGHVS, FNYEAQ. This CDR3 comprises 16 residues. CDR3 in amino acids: CASSPGGSPLWNEQFF. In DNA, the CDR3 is TGTGCCAGCAGCCCCGGGGGGTCCCCCCTATGGAATGAGCAGTTCTTC.

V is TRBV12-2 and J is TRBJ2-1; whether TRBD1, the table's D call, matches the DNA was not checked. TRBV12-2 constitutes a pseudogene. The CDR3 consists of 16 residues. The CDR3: CASRFVPSQACNEQFF. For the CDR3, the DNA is TGTGCAAGTCGCTTTGTCCCATCGCAAGCCTGCAATGAGCAGTTCTTC.

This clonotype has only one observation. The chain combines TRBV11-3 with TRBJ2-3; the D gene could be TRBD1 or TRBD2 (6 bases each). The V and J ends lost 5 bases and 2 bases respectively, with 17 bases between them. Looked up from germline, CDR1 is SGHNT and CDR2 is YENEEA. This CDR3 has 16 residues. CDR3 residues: CASSVGGTPLTDTQYF. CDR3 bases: TGTGCCAGCAGCGTTGGCGGGACACCCCTCACAGATACGCAGTATTTT.

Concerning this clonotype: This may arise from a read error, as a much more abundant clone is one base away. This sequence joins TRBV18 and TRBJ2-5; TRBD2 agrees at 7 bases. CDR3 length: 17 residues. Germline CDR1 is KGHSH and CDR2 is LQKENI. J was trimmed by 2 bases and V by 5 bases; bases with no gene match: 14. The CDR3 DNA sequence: TGTGCCAGCTCATCCTGCAGGCGACCTAGCGGTCAAGAGACCCAGTACTTC. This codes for CASSSCRRPSGQETQYF.

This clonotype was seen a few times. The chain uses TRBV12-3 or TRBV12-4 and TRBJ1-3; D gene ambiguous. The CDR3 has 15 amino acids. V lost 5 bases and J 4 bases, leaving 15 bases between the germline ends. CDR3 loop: CASSSSILTGNTIYF. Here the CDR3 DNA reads TGTGCCAGCAGTAGCAGTATTCTTACCGGAAACACCATATATTTT.

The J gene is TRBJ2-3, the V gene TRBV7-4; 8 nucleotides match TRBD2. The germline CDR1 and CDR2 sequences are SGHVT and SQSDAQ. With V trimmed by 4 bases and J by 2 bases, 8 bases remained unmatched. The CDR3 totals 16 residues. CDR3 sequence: CASSSPGRGYTDTQYF. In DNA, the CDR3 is TGTGCCAGCAGCTCGCCCGGGAGGGGTTACACAGATACGCAGTATTTT.

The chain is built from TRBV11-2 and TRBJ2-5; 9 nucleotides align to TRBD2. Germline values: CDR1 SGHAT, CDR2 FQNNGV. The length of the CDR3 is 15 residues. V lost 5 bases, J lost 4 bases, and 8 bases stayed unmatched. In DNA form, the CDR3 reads TGTGCCAGCAGCGGAGTAGCGGGAGCGCCAGAGACCCAGTACTTC. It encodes CASSGVAGAPETQYF.

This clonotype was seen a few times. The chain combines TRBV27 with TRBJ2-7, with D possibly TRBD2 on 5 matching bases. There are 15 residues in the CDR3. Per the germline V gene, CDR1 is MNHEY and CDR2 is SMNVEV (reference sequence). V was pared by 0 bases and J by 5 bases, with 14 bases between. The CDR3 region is CASSLSFRGSHEQYF. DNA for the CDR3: TGTGCCAGCAGTTTATCTTTCCGAGGGAGCCACGAGCAGTACTTC.

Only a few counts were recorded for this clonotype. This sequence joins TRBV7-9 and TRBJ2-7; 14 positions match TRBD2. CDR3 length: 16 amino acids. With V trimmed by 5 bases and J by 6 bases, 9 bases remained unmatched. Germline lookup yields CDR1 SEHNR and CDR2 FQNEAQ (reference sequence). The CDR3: CASSTSPGLAGVEQYF. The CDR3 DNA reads TGTGCCAGCAGCACTAGTCCGGGACTAGCGGGAGTCGAGCAGTACTTC.

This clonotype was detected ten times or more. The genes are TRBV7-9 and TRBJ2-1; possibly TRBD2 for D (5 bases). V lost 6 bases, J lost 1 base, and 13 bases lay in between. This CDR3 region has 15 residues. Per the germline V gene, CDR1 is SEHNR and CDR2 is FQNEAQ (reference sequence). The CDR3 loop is CASSYSGRSYNEQFF. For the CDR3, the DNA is TGTGCCAGCAGTTATAGTGGGAGATCCTACAATGAGCAGTTCTTC.

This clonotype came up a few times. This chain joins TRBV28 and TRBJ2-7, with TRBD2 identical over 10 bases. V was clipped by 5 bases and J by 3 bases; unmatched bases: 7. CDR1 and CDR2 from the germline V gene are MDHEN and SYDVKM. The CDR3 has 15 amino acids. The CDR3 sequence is CASSLSGRDFYEQYF. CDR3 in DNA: TGTGCCAGCAGTCTAAGCGGGAGGGATTTCTACGAGCAGTACTTC.

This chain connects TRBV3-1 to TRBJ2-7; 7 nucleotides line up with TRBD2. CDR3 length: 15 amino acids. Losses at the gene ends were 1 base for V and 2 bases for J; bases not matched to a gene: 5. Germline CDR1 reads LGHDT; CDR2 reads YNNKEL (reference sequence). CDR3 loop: CASSQGGGITYEQYF. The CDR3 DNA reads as TGTGCCAGCAGCCAAGGGGGGGGAATCACCTACGAGCAGTACTTC.

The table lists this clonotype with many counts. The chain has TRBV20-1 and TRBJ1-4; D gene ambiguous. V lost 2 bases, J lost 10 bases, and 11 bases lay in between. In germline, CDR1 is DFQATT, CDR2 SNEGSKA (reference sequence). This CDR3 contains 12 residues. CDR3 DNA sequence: TGCAGTGCTAGACCCACCGGACTAAAACTGTTTTTT. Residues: CSARPTGLKLFF.

This chain's CDR3 is CASSLEQGVHEQYF. In DNA, the CDR3 is TGCGCCAGCAGCTTGGAGCAGGGGGTCCACGAGCAGTACTTC. The rearrangement links TRBV5-1 to TRBJ2-7; TRBD1 aligns across 7 bases. Germline assignment: CDR1 SGHRS and CDR2 YFSETQ. J lost 5 bases, V lost 0 bases, and 5 bases had no gene match. This CDR3 contains 14 residues. The full variable domain, completed using reference TRBV5-1 and TRBJ2-7, is KAGVTQTPRYLIKTRGQQVTLSCSPISGHRSVSWYQQTPGQGLQFLFEYFSETQRNKGNFPGRFSGRQFSNSRSEMNVSTLELGDSALYLCASSLEQGVHEQYFGPGTRLTVT.

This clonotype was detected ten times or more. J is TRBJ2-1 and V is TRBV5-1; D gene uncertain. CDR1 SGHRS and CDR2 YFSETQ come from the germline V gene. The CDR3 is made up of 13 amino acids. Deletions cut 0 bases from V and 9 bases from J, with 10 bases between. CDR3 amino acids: CASSLALRPEQFF. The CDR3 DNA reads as TGCGCCAGCAGCTTGGCTTTGCGGCCTGAGCAGTTCTTC.

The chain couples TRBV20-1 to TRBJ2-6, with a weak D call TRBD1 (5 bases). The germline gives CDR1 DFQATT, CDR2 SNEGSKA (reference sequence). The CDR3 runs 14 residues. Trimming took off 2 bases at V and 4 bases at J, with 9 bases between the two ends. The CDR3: CSARLGPGANVLTF. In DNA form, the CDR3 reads TGCAGTGCTAGACTGGGGCCGGGGGCCAACGTCCTGACTTTC.

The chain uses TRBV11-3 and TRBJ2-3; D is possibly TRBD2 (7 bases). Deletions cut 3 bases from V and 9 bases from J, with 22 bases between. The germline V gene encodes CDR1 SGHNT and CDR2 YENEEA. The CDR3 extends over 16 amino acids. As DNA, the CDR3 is TGTGCCAGCAGCTTTATTACGGGGGGCGCGAGCGGAACGCAGTATTTT. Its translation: CASSFITGGASGTQYF.

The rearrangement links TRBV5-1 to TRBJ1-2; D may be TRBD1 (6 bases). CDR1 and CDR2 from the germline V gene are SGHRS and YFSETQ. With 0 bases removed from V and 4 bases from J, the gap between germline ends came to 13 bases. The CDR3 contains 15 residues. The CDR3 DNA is TGCGCCAGCAGCTTGGTTTACGGGGGCGGCTATGGCTACACCTTC. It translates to CASSLVYGGGYGYTF.